This T cell receptor beta chain came from a study of OX40 agonist ivuxolimab in advanced cancers. There are 14 residues in the CDR3. Trimming left V 1 base short and J 1 base short, with 6 bases between. Germline values: CDR1 SGHTA, CDR2 FQGNSA. Study observations and caveats: Expanded clones tended on average to be more numerous among CD8+ T cells than CD4+. By week 6 at 0.1 to 3.0 mg/kg, blood CD4+ and CD8+ T cells had expanded clonally.

Assay: immunoSEQ multiplex PCR; the TCRdb copy retains only in-frame clones and omits some. The sample records some 78,000 clones, 86% being singletons. Details on this clone: Its antigen is currently unknown.

The specimen was CD4+ or CD8+ T cells sorted from blood, collected in a trial of the OX40 agonist ivuxolimab. The chain is built from TRBV7-2 and TRBJ2-3; D remains unclear. The sequence came from an adult with an advanced solid tumor such as melanoma, head and neck, liver or kidney cancer. This CDR3 is CASSLVRGTDTQYF. CDR3 nucleotides: TGTGCCAGCAGCTTAGTCCGAGGCACAGATACGCAGTATTTT.